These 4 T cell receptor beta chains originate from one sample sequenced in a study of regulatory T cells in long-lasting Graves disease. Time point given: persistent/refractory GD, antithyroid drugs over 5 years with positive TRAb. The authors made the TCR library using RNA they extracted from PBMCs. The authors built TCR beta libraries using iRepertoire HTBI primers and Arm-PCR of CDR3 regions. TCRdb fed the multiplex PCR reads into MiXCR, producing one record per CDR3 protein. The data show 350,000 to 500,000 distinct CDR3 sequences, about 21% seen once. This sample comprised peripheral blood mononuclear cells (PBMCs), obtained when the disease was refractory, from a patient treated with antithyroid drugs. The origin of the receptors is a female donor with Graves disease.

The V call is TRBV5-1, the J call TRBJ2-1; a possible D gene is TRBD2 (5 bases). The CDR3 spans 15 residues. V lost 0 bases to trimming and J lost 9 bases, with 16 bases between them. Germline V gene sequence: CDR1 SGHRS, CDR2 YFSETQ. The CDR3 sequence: CASSLASSATSEQFF. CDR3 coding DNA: TGCGCCAGCAGCTTGGCTAGTAGCGCAACGAGTGAGCAGTTCTTC. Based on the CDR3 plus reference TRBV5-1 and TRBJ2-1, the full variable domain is KAGVTQTPRYLIKTRGQQVTLSCSPISGHRSVSWYQQTPGQGLQFLFEYFSETQRNKGNFPGRFSGRQFSNSRSEMNVSTLELGDSALYLCASSLASSATSEQFFGPGTRLTVL.

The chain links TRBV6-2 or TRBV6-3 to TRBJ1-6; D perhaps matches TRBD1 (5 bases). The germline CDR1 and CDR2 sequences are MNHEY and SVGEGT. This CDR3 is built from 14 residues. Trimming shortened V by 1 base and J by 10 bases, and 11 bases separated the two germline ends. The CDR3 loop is CASSYYGARSPLHF. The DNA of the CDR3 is TGTGCCAGCAGTTACTATGGGGCTCGGTCACCCCTCCACTTT.

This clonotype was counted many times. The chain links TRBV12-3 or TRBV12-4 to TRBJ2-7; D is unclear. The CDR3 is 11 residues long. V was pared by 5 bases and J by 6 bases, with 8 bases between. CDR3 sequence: CASSIYSEQYF. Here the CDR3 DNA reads TGTGCCAGCAGTATATATTCCGAGCAGTACTTC.

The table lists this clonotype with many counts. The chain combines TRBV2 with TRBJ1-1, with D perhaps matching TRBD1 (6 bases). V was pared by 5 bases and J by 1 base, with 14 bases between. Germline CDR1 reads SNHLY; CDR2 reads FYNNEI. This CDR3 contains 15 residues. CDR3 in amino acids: CASSKHGQWNTEAFF. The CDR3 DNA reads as TGTGCCAGCAGTAAACATGGACAGTGGAACACTGAAGCTTTCTTT.